This record covers a single T cell receptor beta chain. Antigen unknown. Generated by immunoSEQ multiplex PCR, the TCRdb table keeps only in-frame clones and is missing some. The sample has approximately 81,000 clones, 70% to 90% seen once; the top ten hold over 0.9%. V lost 6 bases, J lost 1 base, and 12 bases lay in between. Germline V gene sequence: CDR1 MNHEY, CDR2 SVGAGI. The CDR3 is 14 residues long. The sample is drawn from a study of OX40 agonist ivuxolimab in advanced cancers. In the study overall: Every 2 weeks, patients got intravenous ivuxolimab at one of six dose levels (0.01-10 mg/kg). The dose-escalation group included hepatocellular carcinoma, melanoma, renal cell carcinoma and head and neck cancer.

Study-wide results and limits: It was also the case that some nonresponders had low normalized T-cell clonal expansion. Compared with CD4+, CD8+ T cells on average had more expanded clones.

The source was CD4+ or CD8+ T cells sorted from blood, collected in a trial of the OX40 agonist ivuxolimab. V is TRBV6-5 and J is TRBJ1-1; a possible D gene is TRBD1 (6 bases). This receptor was obtained from an adult with an advanced solid tumor such as melanoma, head and neck, liver or kidney cancer. CDR3 nucleotides: TGTGCCAGCAGGGTACAGGGTGAGAACACTGAAGCTTTCTTT. This sequence encodes CASRVQGENTEAFF.